What follows are 18 T cell receptor delta chains derived from one specimen sequenced in a study of gamma-delta T cells after stem cell transplantation. TCRdb re-called clones from the RT-PCR reads via CATT. The sample lists about 800 delta-chain clones; 1.2% were seen once. The sequencing input was gamma-delta T cells. Receptors originate from a human donor. It is not recorded whose cells these are; they may come from a transplant donor.

This clone turned up a few times. TCRdb's listed protein matches a much larger clone and diverges from this DNA's translation at residue 8, likely through a read error; the protein shown comes from the DNA. CDR3 DNA sequence: TGTGCCTGTGACACACTGGGGTATAAACGGGACACCGATAAACTCATCTTT. It codes for CACDTLGYKRDTDKLIF. The chain combines TRDV2 with TRDJ1; the match to TRDD3 covers 7 bases. Germline assignment: CDR1 GEAIGNYY and CDR2 EKD. J was trimmed by 0 bases and V by 1 base; bases with no gene match: 10. The CDR3 runs to 17 residues.

Concerning this clone: This DNA translates differently at residue 5 from the TCRdb protein, which is that of a much larger clone; a read error is likely, and the protein shown is the DNA's own translation. The V gene is TRDV2, the J gene TRDJ1, with 8 positions matching TRDD3. The CDR3 runs 17 residues. The V gene's germline CDR1 is GEAIGNYY and CDR2 EKD. J lost 0 bases, V lost 2 bases, and 10 bases had no gene match. The CDR3 spells CACDIVGLGGNTDKLIF. CDR3 DNA sequence: TGTGCCTGTGACATCGTCGGACTGGGGGGAAACACCGATAAACTCATCTTT.

This clone was counted only a few times. Translating this DNA gives a protein that differs at residue 5 from the TCRdb one, which belongs to a much larger clone; a read error is likely, and the protein shown is this translation. The chain links TRDV2 to TRDJ1; 11 nucleotides match TRDD3. V was clipped by 3 bases and J by 8 bases; unmatched bases: 13. The germline V gene has CDR1 GEAIGNYY and CDR2 EKD. CDR3 length: 16 residues. The CDR3 coding sequence is TGTGCCTGTGACGCCGTGGTGGGGGATACGCCAAAGAAACTCATCTTT. Translation gives CACDAVVGDTPKKLIF.

Notes on this clone: A far larger clone is one nucleotide away, so this likely arose from a read error. This sample also contains other DNA sequences that code for the same CDR3. V is TRDV2 and J is TRDJ1; a weak D match, TRDD3 (5 bases). CDR1 and CDR2 from the germline V gene are GEAIGNYY and EKD. This CDR3 contains 14 residues. For the CDR3, the DNA is TGTGCCTGTGACACCGTGGGGAACACCGATAAACTTATCTTT. Its translation is CACDTVGNTDKLIF.

Turning to this clone: A read error likely explains why the TCRdb protein, taken from a much larger clone, differs from this DNA's translation at residue 13; the protein shown is translated from the DNA. J is TRDJ1 and V is TRDV2; 12 positions match TRDD3. CDR1 and CDR2 (germline): GEAIGNYY, EKD. The CDR3 extends over 17 amino acids. V was pared by 3 bases and J by 8 bases, with 15 bases of the junction left unmatched. The chain's CDR3 is CACDQVSGGYAVEKLIF. DNA for the CDR3: TGTGCCTGTGACCAAGTATCTGGGGGATACGCCGTCGAAAAACTCATCTTT.

This clone has a handful of counts. This may be a read error, as it is one base from a much larger clone. The same CDR3 also results from other DNA sequences found in this sample. The rearrangement joins TRDV2 to TRDJ1, with TRDD3 matching over 9 bases. The CDR3 covers 19 residues. From germline, CDR1 is GEAIGNYY and CDR2 EKD. Losses at the gene ends were 0 bases for V and 5 bases for J; bases not matched to a gene: 18. CDR3 amino acids: CACDTITGGGPNTSDKLIF. In nucleotides, the CDR3 is TGTGCCTGTGACACCATTACTGGGGGAGGCCCCAACACCAGTGATAAACTCATCTTT.

A word on this clone: The likely explanation is a read error, given a far larger clone one base away. The same CDR3 can be traced to other DNA sequences in this sample. The chain uses TRDV2 and TRDJ1, with 7 bases fitting TRDD3. Germline loops: CDR1 GEAIGNYY, CDR2 EKD. The trim removed 0 bases at V and 0 bases at J, leaving 9 bases unmatched. The CDR3 contains 17 residues. The CDR3 DNA sequence: TGTGCCTGTGACACCGTCCGAGCCCTGGGGGACACCGATAAACTCATCTTT. Translating it yields CACDTVRALGDTDKLIF.

This clone came up a few times. This chain uses TRDV2 with TRDJ1; 8 bases are a match to TRDD3. There are 18 residues in the CDR3. In germline, CDR1 is GEAIGNYY, CDR2 EKD. V lost 3 bases to trimming and J lost 3 bases; unmatched junction nucleotides: 17. Here the CDR3 reads CACDPVSGDTPGPDKLIF. In DNA form, the CDR3 reads TGTGCCTGTGACCCAGTTTCTGGGGATACCCCCGGGCCCGATAAACTCATCTTT.

In this sample, this clone turned up a few times. The TCRdb protein comes from a much larger clone and disagrees with this DNA's translation at residue 14, likely due to a read error; the protein given here is derived from the DNA. The rearrangement joins TRDV2 to TRDJ1; 9 bases map to TRDD2. J gave up 3 bases and V 3 bases, and 25 bases lay outside the gene matches. Per germline, CDR1 GEAIGNYY and CDR2 EKD. The length of the CDR3 is 21 residues. The CDR3 loop is CACDPIGLPTGDGRSPDKLIF. The CDR3 nucleotides are TGTGCCTGTGACCCGATCGGCCTTCCTACGGGGGATGGGAGATCCCCCGATAAACTCATCTTT.

By its share, this clone is hyperexpanded. The chain employs TRDV2 and TRDJ1, with D perhaps matching TRDD3 (5 bases). Trimming pared 0 bases from V and 1 base from J, leaving 14 bases between. This CDR3 comprises 16 residues. CDR1 is GEAIGNYY and CDR2 is EKD in the germline V gene. CDR3 nucleotides: TGTGCCTGTGACACCGGTTTCGGGGGGTTCACCGATAAACTCATCTTT. Residues: CACDTGFGGFTDKLIF.

This clone turned up a few times. TCRdb has a much larger clone's protein, which differs at residue 15 from the translation of this DNA, likely because of a read error; what is shown is the protein translated from the DNA. The DNA of the CDR3 is TGTGCCTGTGACACCCTCCCCGTTGAGAGTGGGTGGAAACGCCGCACCGATAAACTCATCTTT. Amino acid sequence: CACDTLPVESGWKRRTDKLIF. This chain uses TRDV2 with TRDJ1; D unclear. Germline loops: CDR1 GEAIGNYY, CDR2 EKD. V was trimmed by 0 bases and J by 1 base, leaving 29 bases between them. The CDR3 extends over 21 amino acids.

Regarding this clone: The protein TCRdb lists belongs to a much larger clone and differs from this DNA's translation at residue 10, which points to a read error; the protein shown is made from the DNA. The chain recombines TRDV2 with TRDJ1; TRDD3 might be the D (6 bases). CDR1 GEAIGNYY and CDR2 EKD come from the germline V gene. CDR3 length equals 16 residues. The V gene lost 0 bases and the J gene lost 1 base, with 14 bases spanning the gap. The CDR3 sequence: CACDTVGGFSTDKLIF. DNA of the CDR3: TGTGCCTGTGACACCGTGGGGGGTTTCAGCACCGATAAACTCATCTTT.

This clone has a handful of counts. A far larger clone is off by one base, so a read error is likely. This same CDR3 is encoded by further DNA sequences in the sample. The chain links TRDV2 to TRDJ1; 9 bases are a match to TRDD3. Germline CDR1 is GEAIGNYY and CDR2 is EKD. The CDR3 runs 18 residues. The CDR3 region has the DNA TGTGCTTGTGACACCGTAGGCCCGGGGATACGCGTCCCCGATAAACTCATCTTT. Protein product: CACDTVGPGIRVPDKLIF.

The sample holds a few counts of this clone. The TCRdb protein comes from a much larger clone and disagrees with this DNA's translation at residue 13, likely due to a read error; the protein given here is derived from the DNA. The genes are TRDV2 and TRDJ1; 11 positions match TRDD3. CDR3 size: 17 residues. CDR1 and CDR2 from the germline V gene are GEAIGNYY and EKD. The CDR3 DNA follows: TGTGCCTGTGACACACTGGGGGATAAACGGGACACCAATAAACTCATCTTT. Protein sequence: CACDTLGDKRDTNKLIF.

This clone was found a few times. TCRdb attributes to this sequence the protein of a much larger clone, which differs from the DNA translation at residue 4; a read error is likely, and the protein displayed is translated from the DNA. The chain employs TRDV2 and TRDJ1; 10 bases are shared with TRDD3. The CDR3 contains 17 residues. The trim removed 5 bases at V and 1 base at J, leaving 12 bases unmatched. Germline-derived CDR1 and CDR2 are GEAIGNYY and EKD. CDR3: CACGPVTGGSPTDKLIF. The CDR3 DNA reads TGTGCCTGTGGCCCTGTTACTGGGGGATCCCCCACCGATAAACTCATCTTT.

The V and J genes are TRDV2 and TRDJ1, with 12 positions matching TRDD3. Germline V lookup: CDR1 GEAIGNYY, CDR2 EKD. CDR3 length: 17 amino acids. V shed 0 bases, J shed 4 bases, and the junction held 8 bases outside the gene matches. CDR3 coding DNA: TGTGCCTGTGACACCGTATCTGGGGGATACGCCGTCGATAAACTCATCTTT. Translation: CACDTVSGGYAVDKLIF.

The genes are TRDV2 and TRDJ1, with TRDD3 matching over 9 bases. The J gene is absent in TCRdb and was assigned here via DNA matching to germline. Trimming took 1 base from V and 0 from J; bases not matched to a gene: 11. Germline V gene lookup returns CDR1 GEAIGNYY and CDR2 EKD. The CDR3 sequence is 18 residues long. The CDR3 DNA sequence: TGTGCCTGTGACACGGTGGGGGATATGGACGCGTACACCGATAAACTCATCTTT. Translating it yields CACDTVGDMDAYTDKLIF.

Points on this clone: A far larger clone is just one base off, so this is likely a read error. Within the sample, other DNA sequences also encode this same CDR3. The chain is built from TRDV2 and TRDJ1, with 10 bases fitting TRDD3. V shed 3 bases, J shed 1 base, and the junction held 10 bases outside the gene matches. CDR3 length: 17 amino acids. Germline lookup yields CDR1 GEAIGNYY and CDR2 EKD. The CDR3 DNA reads TGTGCCTGTGACCCTGTTACTGGGGGATCTCCCACCGATAAACTCATCTTT. It specifies CACDPVTGGSPTDKLIF.